Following are 31 T cell receptor beta chains from one sample sequenced in a study of radiotherapy plus CTLA-4 blockade in lung cancer. Method: immunoSEQ multiplex PCR; TCRdb's copy keeps in-frame clones and lacks some. The sample gives 65,000 to 95,000 clones, roughly 87% of which show up once; less than 45% is in the top ten. The sample in question was peripheral blood, obtained from a patient treated with radiotherapy plus ipilimumab. The source of these receptors is a human donor with non-small cell lung cancer that progressed on radiotherapy plus ipilimumab.

This clone was observed a single time. At one of its ends the junction is not consistent with the germline gene, which may arise from a read error. The chain uses TRBV7-7 and TRBJ2-3; D possibly corresponds to TRBD1 (6 bases). Germline V CDR1 and CDR2: SSHAT, FNYEAQ (reference sequence). This CDR3 is built from 17 residues. The CDR3 loop reads CASSPVWGPTSTDTQYF. CDR3 sequence (DNA): TGTGCTAGCAGCCCCGTTTGGGGGCCCACTAGCACAGATACGCAGTATTTT.

The gene calls are TRBV7-9 and TRBJ2-7; TRBD1 or TRBD2 may be the D gene (6 bases each). The CDR3 extends over 13 amino acids. The V gene's germline CDR1 is SEHNR and CDR2 FQNEAQ (reference sequence). V dropped 6 bases and J dropped 7 bases, with 16 bases sitting between them. The CDR3 spells CASSQGGFWEQYV. CDR3 bases: TGTGCCAGCAGTCAAGGGGGGTTCTGGGAGCAGTACGTC.

V usage is TRBV2 and J usage is TRBJ1-4; 9 bases line up with TRBD1. V trimming: 8 bases; J trimming: 0 bases; junction bases outside the gene matches: 7. This CDR3 comprises 16 residues. From germline, CDR1 is SNHLY and CDR2 FYNNEI. The CDR3: CASDSRDRATNEKLFF. The CDR3 DNA is TGTGCCAGCGATTCCCGGGACAGGGCAACTAATGAAAAACTGTTTTTT.

The count of this clone is one. The J gene is TRBJ1-2, the V gene TRBV29-1; 7 bases are a match to TRBD1. This CDR3 has 14 residues. Per the germline V gene, CDR1 is SQVTM and CDR2 is ANQGSEA. J was trimmed by 4 bases and V by 3 bases; bases with no gene match: 8. CDR3 sequence reads: CSVEPRDSVYGYTF. In DNA, the CDR3 is TGCAGCGTTGAGCCCCGGGACAGCGTCTATGGCTACACCTTC.

The chain combines TRBV2 with TRBJ2-5; unclear D gene. V lost 6 bases to trimming and J lost 0 bases, with 5 bases between them. The CDR3 is 12 residues long. The germline CDR1 and CDR2 sequences are SNHLY and FYNNEI. CDR3 sequence: CASRLHQETQYF. The CDR3, as DNA: TGTGCCAGCAGATTGCACCAAGAGACCCAGTACTTC.

Comments on this clone: One junction end does not reproduce the germline sequence, and a read error may be involved. For the CDR3, the DNA is TGCGCCAGCAGCCAAGGGCAAGGCACAGATACGAAGTATTTT. As protein: CASSQGQGTDTKYF. The chain is built from TRBV4-1 and TRBJ2-3; D ambiguous. Germline CDR1 MGHRA, CDR2 YSYEKL. This CDR3 is built from 14 residues.

This chain links TRBV9 with TRBJ1-5; TRBD1 aligns across 7 bases. Germline lookup yields CDR1 SGDLS and CDR2 YYNGEE. CDR3 length: 17 amino acids. After removal of 3 bases from V and 4 bases from J, the junction contained 13 bases not matched to a gene. The chain's CDR3 is CASSALTGREHNQPQHF. The CDR3 DNA reads TGTGCCAGCAGCGCCCTGACAGGGAGGGAACATAATCAGCCCCAGCATTTT.

This chain uses TRBV7-8 with TRBJ2-7; D is tentatively TRBD1 or TRBD2 (5 bases each). The CDR3 runs 16 residues. Looked up from germline, CDR1 is SGHVS and CDR2 is FQNEAQ. V was shortened by 4 bases and J by 1 base, with 17 bases between the two germline ends. CDR3 sequence: CASSSSPGAGSYEQYF. The CDR3 nucleotides read TGTGCCAGCAGCTCCTCCCCCGGGGCAGGGTCCTACGAGCAGTACTTC.

The chain is built from TRBV28 and TRBJ2-7; weak D call: TRBD2 (5 bases). The CDR3 is made up of 14 amino acids. V was pared by 1 base and J by 3 bases, with 10 bases between. Germline V gene data show CDR1 as MDHEN and CDR2 as SYDVKM. The CDR3 is CASSLSGVGYEQYF. CDR3 coding DNA: TGTGCCAGCAGTTTATCCGGGGTTGGCTACGAGCAGTACTTC.

V usage is TRBV5-5 and J usage is TRBJ2-3, with D perhaps matching TRBD1 (5 bases). CDR3 length equals 12 residues. Trimming cost V 4 bases and J 3 bases, with 6 bases left between them. In germline, CDR1 is SGHKS, CDR2 YYEKEE (reference sequence). CDR3 sequence: CASSPGTDTQYF. CDR3 bases: TGTGCCAGCAGCCCAGGGACAGATACGCAGTATTTT.

The chain is built from TRBV27 and TRBJ2-7, with 13 bases aligning to TRBD2. CDR3 size: 16 residues. The V gene's germline CDR1 is MNHEY and CDR2 SMNVEV (reference sequence). V shed 6 bases, J shed 4 bases, and the junction held 9 bases outside the gene matches. The CDR3 region has the DNA TGTGCCAGCAGCCCTCACTCGGGACTAGCGGGATACGAGCAGTACTTC. Its translation: CASSPHSGLAGYEQYF.

This chain connects TRBV6-5 to TRBJ2-7; the D gene is possibly TRBD2 (6 bases). Trimming shortened V by 4 bases and J by 4 bases, and 14 bases separated the two germline ends. Germline V gives CDR1 MNHEY, CDR2 SVGAGI. The CDR3 is 14 amino acids. The CDR3 DNA reads as TGTGCCAGCAGTTCGGGAGTAGCGGTGTACGAGCAGTACTTC. Translated: CASSSGVAVYEQYF.

V is TRBV6-5 and J is TRBJ2-2; D is uncertain. The CDR3 has 13 amino acids. Germline CDR1 and CDR2: MNHEY and SVGAGI. V dropped 5 bases and J dropped 4 bases, with 8 bases sitting between them. CDR3 DNA sequence: TGTGCCAGCAGTCAATGGGGCACCGGGGAGCTGTTTTTT. Translation gives CASSQWGTGELFF.

This chain links TRBV4-2 with TRBJ2-6; 12 bases align to TRBD2. V lost 2 bases, J lost 3 bases, and 11 bases stayed unmatched. CDR1 and CDR2 (germline): LGHNA, YNFKEQ. This CDR3 region has 20 residues. The CDR3 region has the DNA TGTGCCAGCAGCCAAAGCGGCGTGGCTAGCGGGAGGGTTGGGGCCAACGTCCTGACTTTC. Translation gives CASSQSGVASGRVGANVLTF.

J is TRBJ2-3 and V is TRBV27, with a tentative D call TRBD2 (5 bases). From germline, CDR1 is MNHEY and CDR2 SMNVEV (reference sequence). V lost 5 bases and J 2 bases, leaving 14 bases between the germline ends. The CDR3 spans 15 residues. The CDR3 coding sequence is TGTGCCAGCAGTCCCCGGACTCTCCACACAGATACGCAGTATTTT. Translating gives CASSPRTLHTDTQYF.

This clone was recorded a few times. The chain links TRBV5-6 to TRBJ2-2; a possible D gene is TRBD2 (6 bases). The CDR3 extends over 17 amino acids. The ends were cut back, 2 bases at V and 0 bases at J, with 14 bases in the middle. The germline V gene has CDR1 SGHDT and CDR2 YYEEEE. In nucleotides, the CDR3 is TGTGCCAGCAGCTTAGGGACTCTCCCCTCGAACACCGGGGAGCTGTTTTTT. Its protein product is CASSLGTLPSNTGELFF.

This chain uses TRBV7-2 with TRBJ2-1; 7 nucleotides agree with TRBD2. This CDR3 spans 13 amino acids. The germline V gene has CDR1 SGHTA and CDR2 FQGNSA. Losses at the gene ends were 2 bases for V and 9 bases for J; bases not matched to a gene: 4. The CDR3 DNA reads TGTGCCAGCAGCTTACTTACTAGCGTTGAGCAGTTCTTC. Its protein is CASSLLTSVEQFF.

This chain joins TRBV28 and TRBJ2-5, with D unclear. The CDR3 extends over 12 amino acids. Between the trimmed V and J ends, which lost 6 bases and 5 bases, there was a span of 10 bases. The germline V gene encodes CDR1 MDHEN and CDR2 SYDVKM. This chain's CDR3 is CASSPISETQYF. CDR3 coding DNA: TGTGCCAGCAGCCCTATATCCGAGACCCAGTACTTC.

This clone was counted a single time. The V and J genes are TRBV29-1 and TRBJ1-1; 7 positions match TRBD1. The CDR3 length is 13 residues. Germline V lookup: CDR1 SQVTM, CDR2 ANQGSEA. V trimming: 6 bases; J trimming: 6 bases; junction bases outside the gene matches: 10. CDR3 protein: CSVLSRGLPEAFF. The DNA for the CDR3 is TGCAGCGTACTCTCAAGGGGGCTTCCTGAAGCTTTCTTT.

This clone was counted between two and nine times. The rearrangement links TRBV28 to TRBJ2-7; a possible D gene is TRBD2 (5 bases). V gave up 5 bases and J gave up 3 bases, with 14 bases separating them. CDR3 length: 14 amino acids. CDR1 is MDHEN and CDR2 is SYDVKM in the germline V gene. The CDR3 bases are TGTGCCAGCAGTACCGACGGGGAAGTCTACGAGCAGTACGTC. It translates to CASSTDGEVYEQYV.

This chain connects TRBV27 to TRBJ1-5, with 7 nucleotides matching TRBD1. V gave up 5 bases and J gave up 2 bases; unmatched junction bases: 9. Germline V lookup: CDR1 MNHEY, CDR2 SMNVEV (reference sequence). This CDR3 region has 16 residues. The CDR3 bases are TGTGCCAGCAGTGCCTCAGGGGGTTGGGGCAATCAGCCCCAGCATTTT. Translation: CASSASGGWGNQPQHF.

This sequence joins TRBV2 and TRBJ2-5; no clear D gene. Deletions cut 1 base from V and 5 bases from J, with 11 bases between. The length of the CDR3 is 14 residues. Germline lookup yields CDR1 SNHLY and CDR2 FYNNEI. CDR3 sequence: CASSEESLGETQYF. DNA of the CDR3: TGTGCCAGCAGTGAAGAGAGCTTGGGGGAGACCCAGTACTTC.

The rearrangement joins TRBV6-5 to TRBJ2-3; TRBD2 matches 10 bases. V dropped 5 bases and J dropped 2; count of bases not matched to a gene: 4. The CDR3 is 15 amino acids. Germline lookup yields CDR1 MNHEY and CDR2 SVGAGI. CDR3 sequence (DNA): TGTGCCAGCAGTATACTAGCGGGATTCACAGATACGCAGTATTTT. Translated, it gives CASSILAGFTDTQYF.

The chain uses TRBV5-1 and TRBJ1-1; TRBD1 aligns across 7 bases. The CDR3 spans 15 residues. The V gene's germline CDR1 is SGHRS and CDR2 YFSETQ. CDR3 DNA: TGCGCGTCGTCGCCAGGGGGAGGGTTGAACACTGAAGCTTTCTTT. Translation gives CASSPGGGLNTEAFF. The whole variable domain, remainder taken from reference TRBV5-1 and TRBJ1-1, is KAGVTQTPRYLIKTRGQQVTLSCSPISGHRSVSWYQQTPGQGLQFLFEYFSETQRNKGNFPGRFSGRQFSNSRSEMNVSTLELGDSALYLCASSPGGGLNTEAFFGQGTRLTVV.

The count of this clone is one. The genes are TRBV6-1 and TRBJ2-7, with 7 bases identical to TRBD1. Germline V gene data show CDR1 as MNHNS and CDR2 as SASEGT. The length of the CDR3 is 15 residues. The ends lost 6 bases at V and 1 base at J; junction bases unmatched: 9. CDR3 region: CASRQSGTASYEQYF. DNA for the CDR3: TGTGCCAGCAGGCAGTCCGGGACAGCATCCTACGAGCAGTACTTC.

The chain recombines TRBV28 with TRBJ1-2, with 7 bases identical to TRBD1. This CDR3 spans 16 amino acids. Germline CDR1 reads MDHEN; CDR2 reads SYDVKM. After removal of 2 bases from V and 2 bases from J, the junction contained 8 bases not matched to a gene. This CDR3 is CASSLEGGQLNYGYTF. CDR3 in DNA: TGTGCCAGCAGTTTAGAGGGGGGACAGCTAAACTATGGCTACACCTTC.

The chain links TRBV5-1 to TRBJ2-3; TRBD2 matches 9 bases. CDR1 and CDR2 (germline): SGHRS, YFSETQ. V shed 3 bases, J shed 4 bases, and the junction held 6 bases outside the gene matches. This CDR3 comprises 15 residues. The CDR3 region is CASSWASGKSDTQYF. The CDR3 DNA reads as TGCGCCAGCAGCTGGGCTAGCGGGAAGTCAGATACGCAGTATTTT.

This clone has a count of ten or more. DNA of the CDR3: TGTGCCAGCAGTGATTTTTGGGGAGGCAATCAGCCCCAGCATTTT. This sequence encodes CASSDFWGGNQPQHF. V gene TRBV6-1 combines with J gene TRBJ1-5; no clear D gene. CDR3 length equals 15 residues. V gave up 3 bases and J gave up 2 bases, with 11 bases separating them. Germline-derived CDR1 and CDR2 are MNHNS and SASEGT.

The chain recombines TRBV7-9 with TRBJ2-2; TRBD2 might be the D (6 bases). The CDR3 is 16 amino acids. From germline, CDR1 is SEHNR and CDR2 FQNEAQ (reference sequence). Trimming shortened V by 5 bases and J by 7 bases, and 20 bases separated the two germline ends. CDR3 sequence (DNA): TGTGCCAGCAGCCCGAGACCGGGAGTCGCTCTCGGGGAGCTGTTTTTT. This sequence encodes CASSPRPGVALGELFF.

This clone came up once. The V call is TRBV9, the J call TRBJ1-2; D gene unclear. From germline, CDR1 is SGDLS and CDR2 YYNGEE. Trimming took 0 bases from V and 4 from J, leaving 13 bases between them. This CDR3 has 15 residues. CDR3 nucleotides: TGTGCCAGCAGCGTAGAAGGTTCGGGCCGCTATGGCTACACCTTC. Protein product: CASSVEGSGRYGYTF.

The rearrangement links TRBV28 to TRBJ1-5; D not resolved. This CDR3 has 12 residues. With 6 bases removed from V and 6 bases from J, the gap between germline ends came to 9 bases. Germline V gene lookup returns CDR1 MDHEN and CDR2 SYDVKM. Written as DNA, the CDR3 is TGTGCCAGCAGACGGGTCGGTCAGCCCCAGCATTTT. Translating gives CASRRVGQPQHF.